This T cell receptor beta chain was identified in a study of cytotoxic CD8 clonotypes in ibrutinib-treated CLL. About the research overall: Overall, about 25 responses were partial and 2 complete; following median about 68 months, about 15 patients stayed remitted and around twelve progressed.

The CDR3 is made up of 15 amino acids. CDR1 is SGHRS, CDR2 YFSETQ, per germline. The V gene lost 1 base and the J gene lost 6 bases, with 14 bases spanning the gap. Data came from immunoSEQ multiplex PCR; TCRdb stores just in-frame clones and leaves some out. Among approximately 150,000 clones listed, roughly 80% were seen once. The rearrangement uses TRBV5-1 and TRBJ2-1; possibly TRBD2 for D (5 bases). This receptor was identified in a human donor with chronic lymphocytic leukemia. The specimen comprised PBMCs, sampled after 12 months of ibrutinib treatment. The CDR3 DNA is TGCGCCAGCAGCTTGATGCAGACTATTCCCAATGAGCAGTTCTTC. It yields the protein CASSLMQTIPNEQFF. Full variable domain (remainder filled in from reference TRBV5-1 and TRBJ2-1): KAGVTQTPRYLIKTRGQQVTLSCSPISGHRSVSWYQQTPGQGLQFLFEYFSETQRNKGNFPGRFSGRQFSNSRSEMNVSTLELGDSALYLCASSLMQTIPNEQFFGPGTRLTVL.